Below, one TCR beta chain is given with its context. What it binds is unknown. The record originates from a study of T cell responses to AZD1222 COVID-19 vaccine. Study-wide results and caveats: Only five to seven AZD1222 recipients were seropositive at baseline. Spike as a whole was targeted by vaccine-associated CD4 TCRs, dominant at 160-218 and 743-854. Most donors were white British and more were female, and clonal diversity was possibly underestimated.

This table comes from immunoSEQ multiplex PCR, and its TCRdb copy is limited to in-frame clones, with some not included. The sample lists around 74,000 clones, around 92% occurring once. Germline V lookup: CDR1 LNHDA, CDR2 SQIVND (reference sequence). The CDR3 has 15 amino acids. V dropped 5 bases and J dropped 1; count of bases not matched to a gene: 4. The clonotype originates from an adult in good health. The sample was peripheral blood, taken on day 0 of MenACWY control vaccination. The rearrangement links TRBV19 to TRBJ2-7, with TRBD1 identical over 11 bases. This CDR3 reads CASSDRDRGSYEQYF. The CDR3, as DNA: TGTGCCAGTAGTGACCGGGACAGGGGGTCCTACGAGCAGTACTTC. Variable domain in full (rest from reference TRBV19 and TRBJ2-7): DGGITQSPKYLFRKEGQNVTLSCEQNLNHDAMYWYRQDPGQGLRLIYYSQIVNDFQKGDIAEGYSVSREKKESFPLTVTSAQKNPTAFYLCASSDRDRGSYEQYFGPGTRLTVT.